These 29 T cell receptor beta chains were all obtained from the same sample, sequenced in a study of blood T cell repertoires in COVID-19. TCRdb's copy holds only in-frame clones and misses some; the assay was immunoSEQ multiplex PCR. The sample has over 85,000 clones, almost 85% seen once. The material sequenced was peripheral blood. The receptors here all came from a man aged 35-49 years with active or convalescent COVID-19.

This clone was observed once. The V call is TRBV7-3, the J call TRBJ2-7, with D maybe TRBD2 (6 bases). Trimming left V 2 bases short and J 2 bases short, with 10 bases between. CDR1 and CDR2 from the germline V gene are SGHTA and FQGTGA. This CDR3 has 14 residues. The CDR3 here is CASSLGGLTYEQYF. CDR3 sequence (DNA): TGTGCCAGCAGCTTAGGGGGACTGACCTACGAGCAGTACTTC.

The chain joins TRBV7-2 to TRBJ1-6, with a weak D call TRBD1 (6 bases). From germline, CDR1 is SGHTA and CDR2 FQGNSA. The CDR3 runs to 15 residues. The V end lost 1 base, the J end lost 7 bases, and 11 bases lay between the germline ends. DNA of the CDR3: TGTGCCAGCAGCTTAGGGGGGGGGCCGAATTCACCCCTCCACTTT. Translation: CASSLGGGPNSPLHF.

The rearrangement joins TRBV7-9 to TRBJ1-2; 7 bases align to TRBD1. Germline CDR1 SEHNR, CDR2 FQNEAQ (reference sequence). The CDR3 spans 16 residues. The V segment lost 5 bases and the J segment 4 bases; nucleotides outside the gene matches: 13. Here the CDR3 reads CASSPVEGTEVYGYTF. For the CDR3, the DNA is TGTGCCAGCAGCCCGGTCGAAGGGACAGAAGTCTATGGCTACACCTTC.

The CDR3 loop is CASSRFPPRGGNYGYTF. The DNA of the CDR3 is TGTGCCAGCAGTCGTTTTCCCCCCAGGGGTGGTAACTATGGCTACACCTTC. The genes are TRBV5-4 and TRBJ1-2, with D perhaps TRBD1 (6 bases). Germline V gene lookup returns CDR1 SGHNT and CDR2 YYREEE (reference sequence). CDR3 length equals 17 residues. Trimming stripped 5 bases from V and 1 base from J, with 21 bases between. Supplemented by reference TRBV5-4 and TRBJ1-2, the full variable domain reads ETGVTQSPTHLIKTRGQQVTLRCSSQSGHNTVSWYQQALGQGPQFIFQYYREEENGRGNFPPRFSGLQFPNYSSELNVNALELDDSALYLCASSRFPPRGGNYGYTFGSGTRLTVV.

The V gene is TRBV27, the J gene TRBJ2-3, with D tentatively TRBD1 (5 bases). The CDR3 length is 17 residues. In germline, CDR1 is MNHEY, CDR2 SMNVEV (reference sequence). V was pared by 2 bases and J by 2 bases, with 17 bases between. CDR3 bases: TGTGCCAGCAGTTTAACCCAGGGTCTACCCGCCACAGATACGCAGTATTTT. It encodes CASSLTQGLPATDTQYF.

The V gene is TRBV6-6, the J gene TRBJ1-6, with 10 bases fitting TRBD1. The CDR3 is made up of 15 amino acids. From germline, CDR1 is MNHNY and CDR2 SVGAGI (reference sequence). The trim removed 0 bases at V and 9 bases at J, leaving 2 bases unmatched. The CDR3 spells CASSYSTGGGSPLHF. The DNA of the CDR3 is TGTGCCAGCAGTTACTCGACAGGGGGCGGTTCACCCCTCCACTTT.

There are a few counts of this clone. V usage is TRBV6-6 and J usage is TRBJ2-2, with 9 nucleotides matching TRBD1. The germline CDR1 and CDR2 sequences are MNHNY and SVGAGI (reference sequence). This CDR3 spans 15 amino acids. V trimming: 5 bases; J trimming: 7 bases; junction bases outside the gene matches: 8. The CDR3 bases are TGTGCCAGCAGTCGGGGACAGGGTTTGGACGGGGAGCTGTTTTTT. Amino acid sequence: CASSRGQGLDGELFF.

The genes are TRBV11-2 and TRBJ1-2; 8 nucleotides match TRBD1. Losses at the gene ends were 4 bases for V and 6 bases for J; bases not matched to a gene: 7. The length of the CDR3 is 14 residues. Germline V gene data show CDR1 as SGHAT and CDR2 as FQNNGV. The CDR3: CASSSAGGQDGYTF. The CDR3 DNA sequence: TGTGCCAGCAGCTCGGCAGGGGGCCAGGATGGCTACACCTTC.

The rearrangement links TRBV27 to TRBJ2-7; TRBD2 agrees at 7 bases. The CDR3 is 13 amino acids. Per the germline V gene, CDR1 is MNHEY and CDR2 is SMNVEV (reference sequence). The J segment lost 4 bases and the V segment lost 2 bases, leaving 2 bases of the junction unmatched. The CDR3 bases are TGTGCCAGCAGTTTAGGGGGGGAATACGAGCAGTACTTC. It specifies CASSLGGEYEQYF.

V gene TRBV6-1 combines with J gene TRBJ2-1, with D perhaps TRBD2 (6 bases). This CDR3 has 17 residues. Per germline, CDR1 MNHNS and CDR2 SASEGT. V was trimmed by 2 bases and J by 8 bases, leaving 22 bases between them. As DNA, the CDR3 is TGTGCCAGCAGTGAAATGATCATGCGGCGGGGCCGTGATGAGCAGTTCTTC. Translation: CASSEMIMRRGRDEQFF.

The chain has TRBV5-4 and TRBJ2-5; TRBD2 might be the D (5 bases). CDR3 length: 14 residues. V was cut by 0 bases and J by 5 bases, with 11 bases left in between. CDR1 and CDR2 from the germline V gene are SGHNT and YYREEE (reference sequence). The CDR3 nucleotides are TGTGCCAGCAGCTTGGATCCGGGATACGAGACCCAGTACTTC. Its translation: CASSLDPGYETQYF.

This clone was found once. V usage is TRBV19 and J usage is TRBJ1-1, with TRBD1 identical over 7 bases. Germline CDR1 and CDR2: LNHDA and SQIVND (reference sequence). The V gene end was trimmed by 3 bases and the J gene end by 5 bases; junction bases not matched to a gene: 3. This CDR3 region has 13 residues. The CDR3 here is CASSITGVTEAFF. The DNA of the CDR3 is TGTGCCAGTAGTATTACAGGGGTGACTGAAGCTTTCTTT.

The V gene is TRBV7-2, the J gene TRBJ2-1, with 9 positions matching TRBD1. The germline gives CDR1 SGHTA, CDR2 FQGNSA. Unmatched junction bases numbered 6, after V lost 4 bases and J lost 5 bases. CDR3 length equals 15 residues. CDR3 sequence: CASSSRGQGNNEQFF. The CDR3 region has the DNA TGTGCCAGCAGCTCGAGGGGACAGGGTAACAATGAGCAGTTCTTC.

The chain carries TRBV15 and TRBJ1-3; unclear D gene. Germline CDR1 and CDR2: LNHNV and YYDKDF (reference sequence). V lost 4 bases to trimming and J lost 0 bases, with 13 bases between them. The CDR3 runs to 16 residues. Here the CDR3 reads CATSTSRVFSGNTIYF. In DNA, the CDR3 is TGTGCCACCAGCACTAGCCGGGTCTTCTCTGGAAACACCATATATTTT.

This chain joins TRBV25-1 and TRBJ2-4; 9 nucleotides match TRBD1. CDR1 and CDR2 (germline): MGHDK, SYGVNS. The CDR3 length is 16 residues. Unmatched junction bases numbered 11, after V lost 4 bases and J lost 7 bases. The CDR3 region is CASSAPGQGKGNIQYF. The CDR3 region has the DNA TGTGCCAGCAGTGCCCCGGGACAGGGTAAGGGGAACATTCAGTACTTC.

This chain links TRBV4-1 with TRBJ1-6, with D uncertain. From germline, CDR1 is MGHRA and CDR2 YSYEKL. CDR3 length equals 17 residues. V shed 0 bases and J shed 0 bases, with 9 bases lying between them. The CDR3 nucleotides are TGCGCCAGCAGCCAAGACCCAGCGAGCTCCTATAATTCACCCCTCCACTTT. The encoded protein is CASSQDPASSYNSPLHF.

This clone has just one count. The chain employs TRBV3-1 (or the pseudogene TRBV3-2) and TRBJ2-7, with D perhaps matching TRBD1 (6 bases). V was pared by 1 base and J by 4 bases, with 14 bases between. CDR1 is LGHDT, CDR2 YNNKEL, per germline (reference sequence). The CDR3 consists of 15 residues. CDR3 residues: CASSQVGALPYEQYF. CDR3 in DNA: TGTGCCAGCAGCCAAGTGGGGGCACTACCTTACGAGCAGTACTTC.

This chain connects TRBV7-6 to TRBJ1-3, with 9 nucleotides matching TRBD1. The V gene's germline CDR1 is SGHVS and CDR2 FNYEAQ. Germline trimming cut 2 bases from V and 0 bases from J; bases unmatched to any gene: 17. The length of the CDR3 is 21 residues. CDR3 bases: TGTGCCAGCAGCTTAACTCCTAACAGGGGGCTCATTGGCATCTCTGGAAACACCATATATTTT. This codes for CASSLTPNRGLIGISGNTIYF.

The chain uses TRBV9 and TRBJ1-2, with D possibly TRBD1 on 5 matching bases. V lost 4 bases and J 8 bases, leaving 18 bases between the germline ends. There are 14 residues in the CDR3. The germline CDR1 and CDR2 sequences are SGDLS and YYNGEE. Written as DNA, the CDR3 is TGTGCCAGCAGCCCAGAGGGGAGGGATCAAGGCTACACCTTC. Translating it yields CASSPEGRDQGYTF.

V gene TRBV25-1 combines with J gene TRBJ2-5; D uncertain. This CDR3 comprises 14 residues. The germline V gene encodes CDR1 MGHDK and CDR2 SYGVNS. V was cut by 1 base and J by 1 base, with 7 bases left in between. The CDR3 bases are TGTGCCAGCAGTGAATCCGTAGTCCAAGAGACCCAGTACTTC. Translation: CASSESVVQETQYF.

The chain employs TRBV6-5 and TRBJ2-3, with 9 bases matching TRBD1. This CDR3 spans 15 amino acids. The V gene's germline CDR1 is MNHEY and CDR2 SVGAGI. The trim removed 7 bases at V and 6 bases at J, leaving 11 bases unmatched. The CDR3, as DNA: TGTGCCAGCACCCAACAGGGGGCCAAAACGGATACGCAGTATTTT. Its protein is CASTQQGAKTDTQYF.

The V gene is TRBV7-3, the J gene TRBJ1-6; TRBD1 aligns across 8 bases. CDR1 is SGHTA, CDR2 FQGTGA, per germline. J gave up 7 bases and V 1 base, and 6 bases lay outside the gene matches. The CDR3 runs to 16 residues. Written as DNA, the CDR3 is TGTGCCAGCAGCTTAAAGGAGTCAGGGGGCAATTCACCCCTCCACTTT. The encoded protein is CASSLKESGGNSPLHF. The full variable domain, rest sourced from reference TRBV7-3 and TRBJ1-6, is GAGVSQTPSNKVTEKGKYVELRCDPISGHTALYWYRQSLGQGPEFLIYFQGTGAADDSGLPNDRFFAVRPEGSVSTLKIQRTERGDSAVYLCASSLKESGGNSPLHFGNGTRLTVT.

The V and J genes are TRBV2 and TRBJ2-7, with 8 bases fitting TRBD1. This CDR3 has 13 residues. Germline values: CDR1 SNHLY, CDR2 FYNNEI. V shed 2 bases and J 4 bases; nucleotides not matched to a gene: 1. The CDR3 bases are TGTGCCAGCAGTGAAAGGACAGGGTACGAGCAGTACTTC. Translating it yields CASSERTGYEQYF.

The V gene is TRBV5-1, the J gene TRBJ2-1; possibly TRBD2 for D (5 bases). Germline values: CDR1 SGHRS, CDR2 YFSETQ. The CDR3 is 13 residues long. Trimming took 3 bases from V and 8 from J, leaving 12 bases between them. The CDR3 DNA is TGCGCCAGCAGCTCGGCGGTGGAGGATGAGCAGTTCTTC. It codes for CASSSAVEDEQFF. Using reference TRBV5-1 and TRBJ2-1 for the parts outside the CDR3, the full variable domain is KAGVTQTPRYLIKTRGQQVTLSCSPISGHRSVSWYQQTPGQGLQFLFEYFSETQRNKGNFPGRFSGRQFSNSRSEMNVSTLELGDSALYLCASSSAVEDEQFFGPGTRLTVL.

This clone showed up many times. The rearrangement uses TRBV10-2 and TRBJ1-5, with D perhaps matching TRBD1 (6 bases). This CDR3 region has 18 residues. From germline, CDR1 is WSHSY and CDR2 SAAADI. V shed 6 bases and J shed 0 bases, with 21 bases lying between them. The CDR3 protein is CASSDARDMGSSNQPQHF. The CDR3 nucleotides read TGCGCCAGCAGCGACGCCCGGGACATGGGGAGTAGCAATCAGCCCCAGCATTTT.

The genes are TRBV21-1 and TRBJ2-2; the D segment call TRBD1 is taken from the table without a DNA check. TRBV21-1 is designated a pseudogene. The CDR3 contains 17 residues. CDR3 nucleotides: TGTGCCAGCAGCGAAAATGGGACAGGGAGGGACACCGGGGAGCTGTTTTTT. The encoded protein is CASSENGTGRDTGELFF.

The chain is built from TRBV6-2 or TRBV6-3 and TRBJ1-1; TRBD1 is a possible D gene (6 bases). CDR3 size: 14 residues. V lost 7 bases, J lost 4 bases, and 16 bases lay in between. Germline CDR1 and CDR2: MNHEY and SVGEGT. The CDR3 reads CASTPGGAATEAFF. DNA of the CDR3: TGTGCCAGCACCCCCGGGGGGGCAGCCACTGAAGCTTTCTTT.

This CDR3 is CAWSFGYGYTF. The CDR3 DNA is TGTGCCTGGAGCTTCGGCTATGGCTACACCTTC. V usage is TRBV30 and J usage is TRBJ1-2; D is ambiguous. Germline assignment: CDR1 GTSNPN and CDR2 SVGIG (reference sequence). The CDR3 has 11 amino acids. Trimming stripped 3 bases from V and 4 bases from J, with 6 bases between. Full variable domain (remainder filled in from reference TRBV30 and TRBJ1-2): SQTIHQWPATLVQPVGSPLSLECTVEGTSNPNLYWYRQAAGRGLQLLFYSVGIGQISSEVPQNLSASRPQDRQFILSSKKLLLSDSGFYLCAWSFGYGYTFGSGTRLTVV.

The chain is built from TRBV9 and TRBJ2-2, with TRBD1 matching 9 bases. The germline V gene encodes CDR1 SGDLS and CDR2 YYNGEE. J gave up 5 bases and V 4 bases, and 6 bases lay outside the gene matches. The length of the CDR3 is 15 residues. In DNA, the CDR3 is TGTGCCAGCAGCCTAGGGACAGGGTGGACCGGGGAGCTGTTTTTT. Translating gives CASSLGTGWTGELFF.